Following are 25 T cell receptor beta chains from one sample sequenced in a study of T cells after yellow fever vaccination. TCRdb ran MiXCR on the 5' RACE reads and lists one entry per CDR3 protein. Among under 600,000 distinct CDR3 sequences, roughly 12% were seen once, and the ten largest hold over 12%. The sequencing here drew on PBMCs, taken on the day of the yellow fever booster vaccination. These receptors were collected from a man aged 30 to 39 who received the YFV17D yellow fever vaccine.

The CDR3 sequence is CASMGLVYNEQFF. The CDR3 bases are TGTGCCAGCATGGGACTAGTCTACAATGAGCAGTTCTTC. The V call is TRBV11-2, the J call TRBJ2-1; TRBD2 matches 8 bases. V shed 7 bases and J 3 bases; nucleotides not matched to a gene: 2. In germline, CDR1 is SGHAT, CDR2 FQNNGV. CDR3 size: 13 residues.

The gene calls are TRBV24-1 and TRBJ2-2; a weak D match, TRBD1 (5 bases). Trimming shortened V by 1 base and J by 0 bases, and 8 bases separated the two germline ends. CDR1 KGHDR and CDR2 SFDVKD come from the germline V gene. The CDR3 spans 16 residues. The CDR3 region is CATSDFRGSNTGELFF. The CDR3 DNA follows: TGTGCCACCAGTGATTTTAGGGGCTCGAACACCGGGGAGCTGTTTTTT.

This rearrangement joins TRBV7-2 to TRBJ2-1; the D gene is possibly TRBD2 (5 bases). V was cut by 0 bases and J by 5 bases, with 5 bases left in between. Germline CDR1 and CDR2: SGHTA and FQGNSA. This CDR3 has 13 amino acids. CDR3 nucleotide sequence: TGTGCCAGCAGCTTAGCGCGGGACAATGAGCAGTTCTTC. Its translation is CASSLARDNEQFF.

The chain links TRBV27 to TRBJ1-4, with TRBD1 matching over 7 bases. Germline loops: CDR1 MNHEY, CDR2 SMNVEV (reference sequence). The V and J ends lost 6 bases and 4 bases, in that order; junction bases with no gene match: 17. This CDR3 spans 18 amino acids. The DNA for the CDR3 is TGTGCCAGCAGGGGATTCCCGGGACAGACCGAGGGTAATGAAAAACTGTTTTTT. Amino acid sequence: CASRGFPGQTEGNEKLFF.

In its sample, this clonotype was seen a few times. The chain uses TRBV7-2 and TRBJ2-2; a possible D gene is TRBD2 (6 bases). The CDR3 loop spans 14 amino acids. CDR1 SGHTA and CDR2 FQGNSA come from the germline V gene. The germline V and J ends were trimmed by 5 bases and 7 bases, with 14 bases remaining between them. CDR3 DNA: TGTGCCAGCAGCCCGCGTCGGGGGAACGGGGAGCTGTTTTTT. Translating gives CASSPRRGNGELFF.

The rearrangement links TRBV15 to TRBJ1-1; weak D call: TRBD1 (6 bases). There are 13 residues in the CDR3. Trimming took off 2 bases at V and 11 bases at J, with 15 bases between the two ends. The germline gives CDR1 LNHNV, CDR2 YYDKDF (reference sequence). The CDR3 region is CATSRPDEGGAFF. The CDR3 DNA reads TGTGCCACCAGCAGACCCGATGAGGGGGGGGCTTTCTTT.

In its sample, this clonotype was seen many times. V and J are TRBV7-2 and TRBJ2-3; D ambiguous. This CDR3 is built from 15 residues. CDR1 is SGHTA, CDR2 FQGNSA, per germline. Trimming took 5 bases from V and 2 from J, leaving 14 bases between them. The chain's CDR3 is CASSTPLGNTDTQYF. In DNA, the CDR3 is TGTGCCAGCAGCACCCCGTTGGGAAACACAGATACGCAGTATTTT.

This clonotype was counted only a few times. J is TRBJ1-1 and V is TRBV19; a weak D match, TRBD1 (5 bases). From germline, CDR1 is LNHDA and CDR2 SQIVND (reference sequence). V gave up 9 bases and J gave up 3 bases, with 14 bases separating them. This CDR3 contains 13 residues. Written as DNA, the CDR3 is TGTGCCAGCATTCTTCAGGGCGACACTGAAGCTTTCTTT. It is translated as CASILQGDTEAFF.

This clonotype turned up a few times. The V gene is TRBV4-2, the J gene TRBJ2-7; D unresolved. The CDR3 is 13 residues long. Germline-derived CDR1 and CDR2 are LGHNA and YNFKEQ. The ends were cut back, 0 bases at V and 1 base at J, with 4 bases in the middle. The CDR3 here is CASSQEVSYEQYF. CDR3 bases: TGTGCCAGCAGCCAAGAGGTGTCCTACGAGCAGTACTTC.

V gene TRBV29-1 combines with J gene TRBJ2-3; no firm D call. Trimming took off 0 bases at V and 3 bases at J, with 10 bases between the two ends. The CDR3 is made up of 14 amino acids. The germline V gene has CDR1 SQVTM and CDR2 ANQGSEA. The CDR3 spells CSVEDRRRTDTQYF. In DNA form, the CDR3 reads TGCAGCGTTGAAGACAGGAGAAGAACAGATACGCAGTATTTT.

The gene calls are TRBV6-5 and TRBJ2-5; D may be TRBD1 (5 bases). V lost 8 bases, J lost 1 base, and 8 bases lay in between. The CDR3 loop spans 12 amino acids. CDR1 MNHEY and CDR2 SVGAGI come from the germline V gene. CDR3 loop: CASGRVQETQYF. CDR3 DNA sequence: TGTGCCAGCGGCAGGGTCCAAGAGACCCAGTACTTC.

This clonotype was seen a handful of times. The chain joins TRBV9 to TRBJ2-5; 13 bases map to TRBD2. Germline V gene lookup returns CDR1 SGDLS and CDR2 YYNGEE. The CDR3 totals 16 residues. The V gene end was trimmed by 4 bases and the J gene end by 1 base; junction bases not matched to a gene: 4. The CDR3 loop reads CASSKTSGRIQETQYF. CDR3 sequence (DNA): TGTGCCAGCAGCAAGACTAGCGGGAGGATCCAAGAGACCCAGTACTTC.

The chain joins TRBV5-1 to TRBJ2-2; unclear D gene. Deletions cut 6 bases from V and 1 base from J, with 13 bases between. Germline CDR1 SGHRS, CDR2 YFSETQ. The CDR3 contains 15 residues. CDR3 coding DNA: TGCGCCAGCACCGAGGTCGGGCAGAACACCGGGGAGCTGTTTTTT. Translation gives CASTEVGQNTGELFF.

The V call is TRBV5-1, the J call TRBJ2-1; no definite D call. CDR3 length: 16 residues. Germline-derived CDR1 and CDR2 are SGHRS and YFSETQ. The V and J ends lost 0 bases and 0 bases respectively, with 10 bases between them. CDR3: CASSLGGGYSYNEQFF. The CDR3 coding sequence is TGCGCCAGCAGCTTGGGTGGCGGCTACTCCTACAATGAGCAGTTCTTC.

This clonotype was picked up a small number of times. The rearrangement joins TRBV15 to TRBJ2-3; the D gene is possibly TRBD2 (6 bases). Trimming cost V 3 bases and J 7 bases, with 14 bases left between them. The germline V gene encodes CDR1 LNHNV and CDR2 YYDKDF (reference sequence). CDR3 length: 14 amino acids. The CDR3: CATSRRGPKNTQYF. The CDR3 nucleotides read TGTGCCACCAGCAGGCGGGGTCCAAAAAATACGCAGTATTTT.

This clonotype was detected a few times. This chain links TRBV27 with TRBJ2-3, with D perhaps TRBD2 (5 bases). This CDR3 is 14 amino acids long. The germline V gene encodes CDR1 MNHEY and CDR2 SMNVEV (reference sequence). V was pared by 3 bases and J by 2 bases, with 9 bases between. The CDR3, as DNA: TGTGCCAGCAGTTTCCGGGATGTCACAGATACGCAGTATTTT. This gives the protein CASSFRDVTDTQYF.

Only a few counts were recorded for this clonotype. The chain combines TRBV6-1 with TRBJ2-2; D is perhaps TRBD1 (6 bases). The V and J ends lost 2 bases and 0 bases respectively, with 13 bases between them. The CDR3 length is 17 residues. CDR1 and CDR2 from the germline V gene are MNHNS and SASEGT. In DNA, the CDR3 is TGTGCCAGCAGTGAAATCCGGACAGCAACGAACACCGGGGAGCTGTTTTTT. Amino acids: CASSEIRTATNTGELFF.

The chain employs TRBV11-2 and TRBJ2-2, with D tentatively TRBD2 (6 bases). The CDR3 has 15 amino acids. The V end was cut by 5 bases, the J end by 5 bases, with 15 bases between. Germline assignment: CDR1 SGHAT and CDR2 FQNNGV. The CDR3 nucleotides read TGTGCCAGCAGCGTCGGGAGTCCGGGAACCGGGGAGCTGTTTTTT. Translating gives CASSVGSPGTGELFF.

CDR3 loop: CASSVGGSGSDTQYF. The CDR3 DNA is TGTGCCAGCAGCGTTGGTGGTAGCGGGAGTGATACGCAGTATTTT. The rearrangement joins TRBV7-9 to TRBJ2-3, with 9 bases fitting TRBD2. After removal of 5 bases from V and 6 bases from J, the junction contained 9 bases not matched to a gene. The CDR3 is 15 residues long. Germline CDR1 reads SEHNR; CDR2 reads FQNEAQ (reference sequence).

This rearrangement joins TRBV20-1 to TRBJ2-7, with 7 bases that match TRBD2. The CDR3 extends over 15 amino acids. The V gene end was trimmed by 6 bases and the J gene end by 2 bases; junction bases not matched to a gene: 13. Per the germline V gene, CDR1 is DFQATT and CDR2 is SNEGSKA (reference sequence). CDR3 region: CSAAAAQRDPYEQYF. The DNA for the CDR3 is TGCAGTGCAGCCGCGGCCCAGCGGGACCCCTACGAGCAGTACTTC.

This clonotype was seen only a few times. The chain links TRBV15 to TRBJ2-1; 12 bases line up with TRBD2. The CDR3 is 15 residues long. The germline gives CDR1 LNHNV, CDR2 YYDKDF (reference sequence). Trimming at V came to 4 bases and at J to 6 bases, leaving 4 bases not matched to a gene. The CDR3 loop is CATSTGLAGINEQFF. CDR3 coding DNA: TGTGCCACCAGCACTGGACTAGCGGGGATCAATGAGCAGTTCTTC.

In this sample, this clonotype turned up a few times. The J gene is TRBJ1-1, the V gene TRBV12-3 or TRBV12-4; D not resolved. V lost 8 bases and J lost 4, with 14 bases in between. The CDR3 consists of 13 residues. Here the CDR3 reads CASGPGRRTEAFF. CDR3 in DNA: TGTGCCAGCGGCCCCGGTAGACGCACTGAAGCTTTCTTT.

This clonotype came up a few times. V gene TRBV30 combines with J gene TRBJ2-3; 10 nucleotides agree with TRBD2. The germline V gene encodes CDR1 GTSNPN and CDR2 SVGIG (reference sequence). The CDR3 runs to 14 residues. The J segment lost 2 bases and the V segment lost 5 bases, leaving 4 bases of the junction unmatched. CDR3 in DNA: TGTGCCTGGGTAGCGGGAGGTTACACAGATACGCAGTATTTT. Translated: CAWVAGGYTDTQYF. Drawing the rest from reference TRBV30 and TRBJ2-3, the complete variable domain is SQTIHQWPATLVQPVGSPLSLECTVEGTSNPNLYWYRQAAGRGLQLLFYSVGIGQISSEVPQNLSASRPQDRQFILSSKKLLLSDSGFYLCAWVAGGYTDTQYFGPGTRLTVL.

The V and J genes are TRBV5-1 and TRBJ2-7; maybe TRBD2 (7 bases). Germline values: CDR1 SGHRS, CDR2 YFSETQ. This CDR3 region has 16 residues. V shed 0 bases and J shed 2 bases, with 15 bases lying between them. The CDR3 protein is CASSLGLGGVPYEQYF. The CDR3 DNA reads TGCGCCAGCAGCTTGGGGTTAGGGGGGGTACCCTACGAGCAGTACTTC.

The genes are TRBV9 and TRBJ2-1, with 11 bases aligning to TRBD2. CDR3 length: 15 amino acids. V lost 3 bases to trimming and J lost 5 bases; unmatched junction nucleotides: 4. From germline, CDR1 is SGDLS and CDR2 YYNGEE. The CDR3: CASSATSGSDNEQFF. In DNA form, the CDR3 reads TGTGCCAGCAGCGCTACTAGCGGGAGCGACAATGAGCAGTTCTTC.